The rows below give T cell receptor beta chains drawn from one sample of a study of cytomegalovirus exposure and HLA in healthy donors. TCRdb's copy holds only in-frame clones and misses some; the assay was immunoSEQ multiplex PCR. The sample yields more than 90,000 clones, around 75% seen once. Specimen: PBMCs. The receptors here all came from a young woman in good health and CMV-seronegative. The CDR3 runs from the conserved cysteine through the conserved F or W. The D gene is left open where the match is weak. Clone size appears in some rows only: once, few, many, or a class for an expanded clone.

size: .
J: TRBJ2-1
D: TRBD2
V: TRBV7-2
DNA: TGTGCCAGCAGCTTCACGAGCGGGACCAGGTACAATGAGCAGTTCTTC
CDR3: CASSFTSGTRYNEQFF

size: .
J: TRBJ2-7
D: .
V: TRBV29-1
DNA: TGCAGCGTTGAATTGGGCAGTGGGAGACCCTACGAGCAGTACTTC
CDR3: CSVELGSGRPYEQYF

size: .
J: TRBJ2-6
D: .
V: TRBV2
DNA: TGTGCCAGCTCGGGACTCTCTGGGGCCAACGTCCTGACTTTC
CDR3: CASSGLSGANVLTF

size: .
J: TRBJ1-3
D: .
V: TRBV7-8
DNA: TGTGCCAGCAGCTTAGGTCCCCGCGGGGGAAACACCATATATTTT
CDR3: CASSLGPRGGNTIYF

size: .
J: TRBJ2-1
D: TRBD1
V: TRBV4-2
DNA: TGTGCCAGCAGCCATGGACAGGAGAATGAGCAGTTCTTC
CDR3: CASSHGQENEQFF

size: .
J: TRBJ2-1
D: TRBD2
V: TRBV7-9
DNA: TGTGCCAGCAGCCCGAGACTAGCGGCGGCAATTTACAATGAGCAGTTCTTC
CDR3: CASSPRLAAAIYNEQFF

size: few
J: TRBJ1-4
D: TRBD1
V: TRBV5-5
DNA: TGTGCCAGCAGCCCCGGGGGACAGGGGAAACTGTTTTTT
CDR3: CASSPGGQGKLFF

size: .
J: TRBJ2-2
D: .
V: TRBV10-1
DNA: TGCGCCAGCAGTGAGGCACCGGAGGGGACAGACACCGGGGAGCTGTTTTTT
CDR3: CASSEAPEGTDTGELFF

size: .
J: TRBJ1-2
D: .
V: TRBV7-9
DNA: TGTGCCAGCAGCTTAGCTCAACATGAGGGGGACTATGGCTACACCTTC
CDR3: CASSLAQHEGDYGYTF

size: .
J: TRBJ1-1
D: .
V: TRBV6-5
DNA: TGTGCCAGCAGTTGGAAAGACAGGAACACTGAAGCTTTCTTT
CDR3: CASSWKDRNTEAFF

size: .
J: TRBJ2-7
D: .
V: TRBV13
DNA: TGTGCCAGCAGCTTACTGACAGAAAGAATCGAGCAGTACTTC
CDR3: CASSLLTERIEQYF

size: .
J: TRBJ1-1
D: .
V: TRBV28
DNA: TGTGCCAGCACCGTCTACAGGGTCCGGTCTCCTGAAGCTTTCTTT
CDR3: CASTVYRVRSPEAFF

size: .
J: TRBJ2-4
D: .
V: TRBV29-1
DNA: TGCAGCGTTCAGGATTCCGTAGGAAACATTCAGTACTTC
CDR3: CSVQDSVGNIQYF

size: .
J: TRBJ2-1
D: .
V: TRBV5-1
DNA: TGCGCCAGCAGAGAGAAGGGACTCTTAACCGACAATGAGCAGTTCTTC
CDR3: CASREKGLLTDNEQFF

size: .
J: TRBJ1-2
D: TRBD1
V: TRBV6-1
DNA: TGTGCCAGCAGTGAACTGGGGACAGGGAAAGATGGCTACACCTTC
CDR3: CASSELGTGKDGYTF

size: .
J: TRBJ2-5
D: .
V: TRBV11-2
DNA: TGTGCCAGCAGCAACACCAACCCCCAAGAGACCCAGTACTTC
CDR3: CASSNTNPQETQYF

size: many
J: TRBJ1-5
D: TRBD1
V: TRBV6-6
DNA: TGTGCCACTTCGACAGGGTCATTGATTCAGCCCCAGCATTTT
CDR3: CATSTGSLIQPQHF

size: .
J: TRBJ2-3
D: .
V: TRBV7-2
DNA: TGTGCCAGCAGCTCGGGACTGCCCAACACAGATACGCAGTATTTT
CDR3: CASSSGLPNTDTQYF

size: .
J: TRBJ2-2
D: .
V: TRBV5-1
DNA: TGCGCCAGCAGCCCCCCCCAGAACACCGGGGAGCTGTTTTTT
CDR3: CASSPPQNTGELFF

size: once
J: TRBJ2-1
D: TRBD2
V: TRBV7-4
DNA: TGTGCCAGCAGCCAGAGGTCAAGCGGGGGACCTTACAATGAGCAGTTCTTC
CDR3: CASSQRSSGGPYNEQFF

size: few
J: TRBJ1-1
D: .
V: TRBV5-4
DNA: TGTGCCAGCAGCCCTAACCAGGGGTGGAACACTGAAGCTTTCTTT
CDR3: CASSPNQGWNTEAFF

size: .
J: TRBJ1-5
D: .
V: TRBV18
DNA: TGTGCCAGCTCACTCTGGGCACGGAATAGCAATCAGCCCCAGCATTTT
CDR3: CASSLWARNSNQPQHF

size: .
J: TRBJ2-2
D: .
V: TRBV7-9
DNA: TGTGCCAGCAGCTCCTCACTGAACACCGGGGAGCTGTTTTTT
CDR3: CASSSSLNTGELFF

size: .
J: TRBJ1-1
D: TRBD1
V: TRBV6-6
DNA: TGTGCCAGCAGTCCCGGACAGGCCGTTGAAGCTTTCTTT
CDR3: CASSPGQAVEAFF

size: .
J: TRBJ1-4
D: .
V: TRBV11-3
DNA: TGTGCCAGCACCCGCGGAGGGGCCGGTGAAAAACTGTTTTTT
CDR3: CASTRGGAGEKLFF

size: few
J: TRBJ2-1
D: .
V: TRBV4-2
DNA: TGTGCCAGCAGCCAAGATGAGGGGGGAGGGTGGGATGAGCAGTTCTTC
CDR3: CASSQDEGGGWDEQFF

size: .
J: TRBJ1-1
D: .
V: TRBV10-3
DNA: TGTGCCATCAGTGAGTCTCCTCTTGTAGCTTTCTTT
CDR3: CAISESPLVAFF

size: .
J: TRBJ2-7
D: TRBD1
V: TRBV12-5
DNA: TGTGCTAGTGGCCCCGGACAGGGCTACGAGCAGTACTTC
CDR3: CASGPGQGYEQYF

size: .
J: TRBJ1-5
D: .
V: TRBV30
DNA: TGTGCCTGGAGTGTACGACAGGTGGGGCAGCCCCAGCATTTT
CDR3: CAWSVRQVGQPQHF

size: .
J: TRBJ2-2
D: TRBD1
V: TRBV27
DNA: TGTGCCAGCAGCCTGCAGGGGGCAAGCGGGGAGCTGTTTTTT
CDR3: CASSLQGASGELFF

size: .
J: TRBJ1-5
D: .
V: TRBV5-8
DNA: TGTGCCAGCAGCTTGGGACAGGAGAGCCGGTATCAGCATTTT
CDR3: CASSLGQESRYQHF

size: .
J: TRBJ2-1
D: .
V: TRBV30
DNA: TGTGCCTGGCGTCCGAACGGGGGTGATGAGCAGTTCTTC
CDR3: CAWRPNGGDEQFF

size: .
J: TRBJ1-2
D: .
V: TRBV6-5
DNA: TGTGCCAGCAGAGGGGGGGTCTATGGCTACACCTTC
CDR3: CASRGGVYGYTF

size: few
J: TRBJ2-1
D: TRBD2
V: TRBV7-2
DNA: TGTGCCAGCAGCTTATCCGGGACTACATACAATGAGCAGTTCTTC
CDR3: CASSLSGTTYNEQFF

size: .
J: TRBJ1-1
D: .
V: TRBV29-1
DNA: TGCAGCGTGGTAACAGGGACTGAAGCTTTCTTT
CDR3: CSVVTGTEAFF

size: .
J: TRBJ2-3
D: .
V: TRBV19
DNA: TGTGCCAGTAGTAACACCGGGACAAGAACAGATACGCAGTATTTT
CDR3: CASSNTGTRTDTQYF

size: .
J: TRBJ2-6
D: .
V: TRBV7-9
DNA: TGTGCCAGCAGCTTAAATAGTCAGAGGGCGTCTGGGGCCAACGTCCTGACTTTC
CDR3: CASSLNSQRASGANVLTF

size: once
J: TRBJ1-1
D: .
V: TRBV5-8
DNA: TGTGCCAGCAGCTTGGCTGCCTCTACTTTCTTT
CDR3: CASSLAASTFF

size: .
J: TRBJ2-5
D: TRBD2
V: TRBV4-2
DNA: TGTGCCAGCAGCCAAGATTTCACTAGCGGCCAAGAGACCCAGTACTTC
CDR3: CASSQDFTSGQETQYF

size: .
J: TRBJ2-1
D: TRBD1
V: TRBV5-1
DNA: TGCGCCAGCAGCGAGGGACAGAACTACAATGAGCAGTTCTTC
CDR3: CASSEGQNYNEQFF

size: .
J: TRBJ1-1
D: .
V: TRBV4-3
DNA: TGCGCCAGCAGCCAGGGGAACGGACAAGCGCGTGAAGCTTTCTTT
CDR3: CASSQGNGQAREAFF

size: .
J: TRBJ2-7
D: .
V: TRBV11-2
DNA: TGTGCCAGCAGCCCCGGCTACGAGCAGTACTTC
CDR3: CASSPGYEQYF

size: few
J: TRBJ1-1
D: TRBD1
V: TRBV7-8
DNA: TGTGCCAGCAGCTTAGAAGGAAAGGGAACAGGGGGGAAAGCTTTCTTT
CDR3: CASSLEGKGTGGKAFF

size: .
J: TRBJ2-1
D: .
V: TRBV6-1
DNA: TGTGCCAGCAGTGAAGTCGGGTCTCCGACGAATGAGCAGTTCTTC
CDR3: CASSEVGSPTNEQFF

size: few
J: TRBJ1-4
D: TRBD1
V: TRBV5-6
DNA: TGTGCCAGCAGCTCGAGGACAGGATCTAATGAAAAACTGTTTTTT
CDR3: CASSSRTGSNEKLFF

size: few
J: TRBJ1-2
D: TRBD1
V: TRBV6-6
DNA: TGTGCCAGCAGCCCGGGACAGAACTATGGCTACACCTTC
CDR3: CASSPGQNYGYTF

size: few
J: TRBJ2-3
D: .
V: TRBV7-8
DNA: TGTGCCAGCAGCGACAGTCGCACAGATACGCAGTATTTT
CDR3: CASSDSRTDTQYF

size: .
J: TRBJ1-4
D: TRBD1
V: TRBV11-3
DNA: TGTGCCAGCAGCTTATCCGGGACAGGGGATGAAAAACTGTTTTTT
CDR3: CASSLSGTGDEKLFF

size: .
J: TRBJ1-1
D: .
V: TRBV7-8
DNA: TGTGCCAGCAGCGCCCAGGGCGACACTGAAGCTTTCTTT
CDR3: CASSAQGDTEAFF

size: .
J: TRBJ2-2
D: TRBD1
V: TRBV2
DNA: TGTGCCAGCAGAGGGACAGGGAGTCCCGGGGAGCTGTTTTTT
CDR3: CASRGTGSPGELFF

size: .
J: TRBJ2-1
D: .
V: TRBV29-1
DNA: TGCAGCGTTGAGGGGACACTGTACAATGAGCAGTTCTTC
CDR3: CSVEGTLYNEQFF